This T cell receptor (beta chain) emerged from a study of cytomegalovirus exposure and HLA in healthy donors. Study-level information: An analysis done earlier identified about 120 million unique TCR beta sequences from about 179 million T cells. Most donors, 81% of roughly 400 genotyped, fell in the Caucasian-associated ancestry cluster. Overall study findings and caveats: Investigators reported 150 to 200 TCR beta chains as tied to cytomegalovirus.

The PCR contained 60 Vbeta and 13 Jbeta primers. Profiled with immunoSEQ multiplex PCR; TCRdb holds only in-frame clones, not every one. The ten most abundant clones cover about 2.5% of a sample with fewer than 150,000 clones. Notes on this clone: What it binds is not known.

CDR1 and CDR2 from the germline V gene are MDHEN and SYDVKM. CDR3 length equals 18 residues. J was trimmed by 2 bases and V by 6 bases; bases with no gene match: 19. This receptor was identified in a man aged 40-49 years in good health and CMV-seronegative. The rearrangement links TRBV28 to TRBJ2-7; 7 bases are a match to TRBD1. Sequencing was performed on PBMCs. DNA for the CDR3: TGTGCCAGCAGGGGCCGACAGGGAAAATCCGCGCGAGCCTACGAGCAGTACTTC. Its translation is CASRGRQGKSARAYEQYF.